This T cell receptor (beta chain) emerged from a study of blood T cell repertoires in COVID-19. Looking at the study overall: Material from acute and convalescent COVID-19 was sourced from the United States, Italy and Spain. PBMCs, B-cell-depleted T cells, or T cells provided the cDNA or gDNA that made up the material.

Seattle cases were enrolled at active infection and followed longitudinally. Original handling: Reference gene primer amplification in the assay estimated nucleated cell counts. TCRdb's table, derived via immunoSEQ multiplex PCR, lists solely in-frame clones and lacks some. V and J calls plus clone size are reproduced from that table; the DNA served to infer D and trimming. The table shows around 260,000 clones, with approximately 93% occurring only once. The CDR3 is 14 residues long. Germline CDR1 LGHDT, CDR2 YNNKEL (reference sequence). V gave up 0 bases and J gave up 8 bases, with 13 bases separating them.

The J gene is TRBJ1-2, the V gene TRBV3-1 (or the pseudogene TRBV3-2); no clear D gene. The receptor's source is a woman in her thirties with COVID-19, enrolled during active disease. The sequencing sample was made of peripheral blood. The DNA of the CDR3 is TGTGCCAGCAGCCAAGATGGTGTGACATTGGGCTACACCTTC. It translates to CASSQDGVTLGYTF.